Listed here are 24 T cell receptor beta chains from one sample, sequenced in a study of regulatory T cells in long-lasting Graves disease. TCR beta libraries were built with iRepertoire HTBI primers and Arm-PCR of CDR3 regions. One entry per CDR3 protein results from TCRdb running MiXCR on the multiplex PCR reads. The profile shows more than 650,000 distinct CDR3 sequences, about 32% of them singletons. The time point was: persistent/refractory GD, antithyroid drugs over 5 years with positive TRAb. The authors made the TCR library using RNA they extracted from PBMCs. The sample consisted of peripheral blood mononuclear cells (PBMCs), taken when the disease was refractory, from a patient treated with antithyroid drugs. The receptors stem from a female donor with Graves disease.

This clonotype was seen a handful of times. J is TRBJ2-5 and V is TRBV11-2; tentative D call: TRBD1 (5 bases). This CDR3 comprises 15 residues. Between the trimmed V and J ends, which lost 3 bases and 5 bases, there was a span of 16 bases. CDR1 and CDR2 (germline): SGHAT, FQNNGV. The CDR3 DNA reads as TGTGCCAGCAGCTTGGGAACGACAGAAGGGGAGACCCAGTACTTC. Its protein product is CASSLGTTEGETQYF.

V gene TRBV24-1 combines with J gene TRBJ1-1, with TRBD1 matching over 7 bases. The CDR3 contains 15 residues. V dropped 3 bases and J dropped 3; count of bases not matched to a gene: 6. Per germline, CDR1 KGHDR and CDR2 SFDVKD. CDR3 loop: CATSDRTGADTEAFF. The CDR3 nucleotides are TGTGCCACCAGTGATCGCACAGGGGCGGACACTGAAGCTTTCTTT.

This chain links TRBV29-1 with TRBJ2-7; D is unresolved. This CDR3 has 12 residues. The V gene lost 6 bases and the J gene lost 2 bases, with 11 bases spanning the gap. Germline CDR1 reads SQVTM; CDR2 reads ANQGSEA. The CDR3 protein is CSVIDQTYEQYF. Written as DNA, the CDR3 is TGCAGCGTCATCGACCAGACCTACGAGCAGTACTTC.

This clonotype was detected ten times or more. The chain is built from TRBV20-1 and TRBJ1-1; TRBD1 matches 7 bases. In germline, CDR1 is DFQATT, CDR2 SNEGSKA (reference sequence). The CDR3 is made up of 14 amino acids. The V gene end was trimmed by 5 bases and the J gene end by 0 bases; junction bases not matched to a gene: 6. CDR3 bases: TGCAGTGCTCCCCGCCAGGGGGTGAACACTGAAGCTTTCTTT. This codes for CSAPRQGVNTEAFF.

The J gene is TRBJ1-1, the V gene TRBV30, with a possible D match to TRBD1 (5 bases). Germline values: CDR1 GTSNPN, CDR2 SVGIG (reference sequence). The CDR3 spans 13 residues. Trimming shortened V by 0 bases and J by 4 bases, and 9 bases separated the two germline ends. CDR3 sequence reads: CAWSVKRGTEAFF. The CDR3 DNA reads TGTGCCTGGAGTGTAAAAAGGGGCACTGAAGCTTTCTTT.

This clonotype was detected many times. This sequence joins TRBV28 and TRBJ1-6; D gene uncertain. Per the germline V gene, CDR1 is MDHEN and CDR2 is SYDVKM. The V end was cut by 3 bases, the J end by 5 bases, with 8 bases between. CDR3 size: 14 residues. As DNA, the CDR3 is TGTGCCAGCAGTTTTCCCCCCGATAATTCACCCCTCCACTTT. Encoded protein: CASSFPPDNSPLHF.

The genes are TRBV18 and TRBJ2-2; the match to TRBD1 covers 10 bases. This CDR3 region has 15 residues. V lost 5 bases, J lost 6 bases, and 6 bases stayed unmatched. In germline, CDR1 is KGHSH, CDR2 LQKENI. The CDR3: CASSTGTGDAGELFF. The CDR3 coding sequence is TGTGCCAGCTCAACCGGGACAGGGGACGCCGGGGAGCTGTTTTTT.

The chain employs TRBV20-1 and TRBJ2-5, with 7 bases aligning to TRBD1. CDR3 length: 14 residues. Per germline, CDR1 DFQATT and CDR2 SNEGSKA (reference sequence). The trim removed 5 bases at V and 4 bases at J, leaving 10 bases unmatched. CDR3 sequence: CSASPGGLGETQYF. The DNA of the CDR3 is TGCAGTGCTTCCCCAGGGGGATTGGGAGAGACCCAGTACTTC.

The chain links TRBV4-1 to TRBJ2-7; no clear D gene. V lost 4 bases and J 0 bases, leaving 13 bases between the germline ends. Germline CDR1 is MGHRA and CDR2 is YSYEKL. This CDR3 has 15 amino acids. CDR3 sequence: CASSLTDASSYEQYF. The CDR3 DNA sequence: TGCGCCAGCAGCCTAACGGACGCGTCCTCCTACGAGCAGTACTTC.

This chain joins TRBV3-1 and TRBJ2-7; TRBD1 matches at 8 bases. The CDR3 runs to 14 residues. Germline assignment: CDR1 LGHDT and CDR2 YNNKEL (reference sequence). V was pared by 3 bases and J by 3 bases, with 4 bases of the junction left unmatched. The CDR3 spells CASSHRDRFYEQYF. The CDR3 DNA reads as TGTGCCAGCAGCCACCGGGACAGGTTCTACGAGCAGTACTTC.

The CDR3 loop reads CSAKYSGGLYGYTF. CDR3 in DNA: TGCAGTGCTAAGTATTCAGGGGGCTTGTATGGCTACACCTTC. This sequence joins TRBV20-1 and TRBJ1-2; 8 nucleotides line up with TRBD1. The V gene end was trimmed by 4 bases and the J gene end by 5 bases; junction bases not matched to a gene: 9. CDR3 length equals 14 residues. Germline CDR1 DFQATT, CDR2 SNEGSKA (reference sequence).

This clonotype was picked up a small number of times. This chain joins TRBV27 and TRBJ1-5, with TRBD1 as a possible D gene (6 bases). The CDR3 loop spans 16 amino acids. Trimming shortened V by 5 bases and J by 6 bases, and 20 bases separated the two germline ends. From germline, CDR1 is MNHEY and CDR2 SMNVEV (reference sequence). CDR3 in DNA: TGTGCCAGCAGTCCGGGGACAACTTCGAGGGGTCAGCCCCAGCATTTT. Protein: CASSPGTTSRGQPQHF.

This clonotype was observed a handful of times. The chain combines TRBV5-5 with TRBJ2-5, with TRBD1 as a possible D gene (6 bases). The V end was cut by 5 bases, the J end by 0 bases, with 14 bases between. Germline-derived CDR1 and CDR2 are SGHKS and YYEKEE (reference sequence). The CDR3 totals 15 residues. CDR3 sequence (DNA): TGTGCCAGCAGTGACGGGACATTGTACCAAGAGACCCAGTACTTC. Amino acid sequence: CASSDGTLYQETQYF.

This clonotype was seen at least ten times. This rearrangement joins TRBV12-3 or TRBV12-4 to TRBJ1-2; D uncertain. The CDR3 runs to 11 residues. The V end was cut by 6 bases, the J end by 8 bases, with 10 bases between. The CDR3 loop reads CASRGIDGYTF. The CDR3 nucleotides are TGTGCCAGCAGAGGGATCGACGGCTACACCTTC.

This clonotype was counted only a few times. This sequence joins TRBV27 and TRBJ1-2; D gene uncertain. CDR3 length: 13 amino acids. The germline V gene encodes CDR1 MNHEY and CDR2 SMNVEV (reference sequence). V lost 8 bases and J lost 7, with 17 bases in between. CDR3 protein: CASAPRALFGYTF. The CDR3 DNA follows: TGTGCCAGCGCCCCCCGGGCGCTCTTTGGCTACACCTTC.

CDR3 nucleotides: TGTGCCAGCGAAAGGACAGGGAGTCAGCCCCAGCATTTT. It specifies CASERTGSQPQHF. The rearrangement uses TRBV6-2 or TRBV6-3 and TRBJ1-5; TRBD1 agrees at 8 bases. V shed 8 bases and J 6 bases; nucleotides not matched to a gene: 6. Germline V gene lookup returns CDR1 MNHEY and CDR2 SVGEGT. There are 13 residues in the CDR3.

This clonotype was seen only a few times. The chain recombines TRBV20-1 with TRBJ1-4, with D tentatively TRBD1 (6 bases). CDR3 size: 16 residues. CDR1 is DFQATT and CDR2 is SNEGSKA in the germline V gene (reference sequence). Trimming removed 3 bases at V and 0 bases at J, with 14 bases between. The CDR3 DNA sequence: TGCAGTGCTAGTACAGGACAGCCATCAACTAATGAAAAACTGTTTTTT. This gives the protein CSASTGQPSTNEKLFF.

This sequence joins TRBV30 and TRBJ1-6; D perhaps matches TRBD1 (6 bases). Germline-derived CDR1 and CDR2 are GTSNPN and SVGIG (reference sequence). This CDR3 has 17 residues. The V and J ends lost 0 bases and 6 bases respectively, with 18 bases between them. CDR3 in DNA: TGTGCCTGGAGTGTTCCAGCAAATTGGGGGCGTAATTCACCCCTCCACTTT. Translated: CAWSVPANWGRNSPLHF.

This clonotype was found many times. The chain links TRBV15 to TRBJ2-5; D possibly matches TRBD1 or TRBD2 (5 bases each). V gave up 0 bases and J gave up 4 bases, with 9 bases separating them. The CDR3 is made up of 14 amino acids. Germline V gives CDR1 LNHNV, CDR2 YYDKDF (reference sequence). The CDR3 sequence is CATSRDGGGETQYF. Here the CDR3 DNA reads TGTGCCACCAGCAGAGATGGGGGTGGAGAGACCCAGTACTTC.

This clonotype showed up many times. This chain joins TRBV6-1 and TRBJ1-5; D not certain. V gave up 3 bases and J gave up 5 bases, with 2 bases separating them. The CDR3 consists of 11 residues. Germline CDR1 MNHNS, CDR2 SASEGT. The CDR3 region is CASSDYQPQHF. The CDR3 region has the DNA TGTGCCAGCAGTGACTATCAGCCCCAGCATTTT.

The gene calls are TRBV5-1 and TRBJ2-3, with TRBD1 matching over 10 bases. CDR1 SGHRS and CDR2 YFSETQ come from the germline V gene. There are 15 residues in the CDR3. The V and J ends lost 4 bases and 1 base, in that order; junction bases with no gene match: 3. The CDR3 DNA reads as TGCGCCAGCAGCACTGACAGGGGGCGCACAGATACGCAGTATTTT. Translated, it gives CASSTDRGRTDTQYF.

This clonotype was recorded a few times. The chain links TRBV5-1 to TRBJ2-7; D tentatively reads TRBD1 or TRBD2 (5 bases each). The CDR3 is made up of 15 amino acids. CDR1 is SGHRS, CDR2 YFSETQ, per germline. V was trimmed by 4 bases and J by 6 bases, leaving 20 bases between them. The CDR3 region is CASSAGTLGPGEQYF. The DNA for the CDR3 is TGCGCCAGCAGCGCAGGGACCCTCGGGCCTGGCGAGCAGTACTTC.

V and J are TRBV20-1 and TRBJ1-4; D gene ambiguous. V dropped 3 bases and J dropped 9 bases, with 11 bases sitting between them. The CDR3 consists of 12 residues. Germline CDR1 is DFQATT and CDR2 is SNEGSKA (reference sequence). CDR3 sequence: CSASIPAQKLFF. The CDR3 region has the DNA TGCAGTGCTAGCATCCCCGCGCAAAAACTGTTTTTT.

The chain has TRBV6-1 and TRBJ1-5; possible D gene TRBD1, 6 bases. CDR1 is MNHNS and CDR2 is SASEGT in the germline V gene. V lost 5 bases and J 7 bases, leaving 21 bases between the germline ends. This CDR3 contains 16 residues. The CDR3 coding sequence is TGTGCCAGCAGTAACCCTCCGGGGGCAGGGAAACAGCCCCAGCATTTT. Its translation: CASSNPPGAGKQPQHF.